This T cell receptor (beta chain) is drawn from a study of cytomegalovirus exposure and HLA in healthy donors. Across the study: Previous work identified 100 million or so unique TCR beta sequences from about 200 million T cells.

The study ran its PCR with 60 Vbeta and 13 Jbeta primers. Sequenced by immunoSEQ multiplex PCR; TCRdb stores in-frame clones only, minus some. The sample consists of roughly 290,000 clones, 70% to 90% of them appearing once. This CDR3 contains 16 residues. J lost 4 bases, V lost 3 bases, and 10 bases had no gene match. Looked up from germline, CDR1 is LGHNA and CDR2 is YSLEER. V usage is TRBV4-3 and J usage is TRBJ1-1; TRBD1 agrees at 8 bases. The TCR sequence derives from a woman aged 18-29 years in good health and CMV-seronegative. Sequencing was performed on PBMCs. CDR3 region: CASSHTPGGDGTEAFF. Written as DNA, the CDR3 is TGCGCCAGCAGCCACACTCCAGGGGGCGACGGCACTGAAGCTTTCTTT.